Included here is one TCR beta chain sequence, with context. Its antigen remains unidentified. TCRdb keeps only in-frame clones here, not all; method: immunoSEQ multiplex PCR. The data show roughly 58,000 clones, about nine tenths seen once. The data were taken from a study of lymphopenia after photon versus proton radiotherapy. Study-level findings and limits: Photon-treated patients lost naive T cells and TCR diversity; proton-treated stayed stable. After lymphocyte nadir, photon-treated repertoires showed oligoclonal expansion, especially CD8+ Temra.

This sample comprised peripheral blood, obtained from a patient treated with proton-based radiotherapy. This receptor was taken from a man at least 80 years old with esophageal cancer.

The CDR3 DNA reads TGTGCCATCAGTGAAACGGAAGGTAGCAGATTCCCCGGGGAGCTGTTTTTT. This translates into CAISETEGSRFPGELFF. This chain joins TRBV10-3 and TRBJ2-2; no definite D call. The V and J ends lost 3 bases and 6 bases respectively, with 20 bases between them. CDR1 is ENHRY and CDR2 is SYGVKD in the germline V gene. This CDR3 spans 17 amino acids.